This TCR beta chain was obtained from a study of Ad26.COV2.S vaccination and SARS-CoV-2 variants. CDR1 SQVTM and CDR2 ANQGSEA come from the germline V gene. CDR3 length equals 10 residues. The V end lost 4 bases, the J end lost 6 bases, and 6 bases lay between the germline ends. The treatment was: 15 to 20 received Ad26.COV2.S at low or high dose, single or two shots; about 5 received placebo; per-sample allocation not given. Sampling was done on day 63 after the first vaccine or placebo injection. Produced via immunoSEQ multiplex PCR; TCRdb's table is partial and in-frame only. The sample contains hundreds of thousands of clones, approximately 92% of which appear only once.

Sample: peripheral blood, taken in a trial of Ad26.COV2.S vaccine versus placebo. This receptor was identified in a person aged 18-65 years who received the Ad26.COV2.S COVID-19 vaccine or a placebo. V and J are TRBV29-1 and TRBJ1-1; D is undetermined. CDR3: CSVVNAEAFF. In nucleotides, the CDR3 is TGCAGCGTTGTTAACGCTGAAGCTTTCTTT.